This entry describes one T cell receptor beta chain. The data stem from a study of PD-L1 blockade in urothelial cancer. The wider study: The patients first took atezolizumab around 2014, receiving 1,200 mg intravenously every 3 weeks. Prior exposure to chemotherapy in patients amounted to 0 to 3 regimens received. Blood was subjected to analysis at 3 weeks (second dose) and 6 weeks following treatment start.

The CDR3 consists of 14 residues. V was pared by 7 bases and J by 2 bases, with 12 bases between. Germline values: CDR1 MDHEN, CDR2 SYDVKM. The sample's time point: pretreatment peripheral blood. The investigators introduced synthetic TCR analog templates into each PCR as spikes. Generated by immunoSEQ multiplex PCR, the TCRdb table keeps only in-frame clones and is missing some. The sample carries around 100,000 clones, 85% to 90% recorded once. This clonotype originated in a man aged 60 to 69 with urothelial cancer. The V and J genes are TRBV28 and TRBJ1-3; maybe TRBD1 (6 bases). The sample in question was PBMCs, obtained around atezolizumab (anti-PD-L1) treatment. The DNA of the CDR3 is TGTGCCAGCACCACAGGGATACCTGGAAACACCATATATTTT. Translation gives CASTTGIPGNTIYF.